The sequence of this TCR beta chain was determined in a study of cytomegalovirus exposure and HLA in healthy donors. The wider study: There were 350 to 450 genotyped donors. Of these, about 81% fell in the genetic ancestry cluster associated with self-reported Caucasian donors. Whole-study findings and limits: Among donors in an Asian-associated ancestry cluster, a later analysis reportedly found fewer N-insertions than the roughly 610-donor mean. Another analysis was done later, and it associated around 15,000 TCR beta sequences with HLA alleles at 0.05 false discovery rate.

The donors (healthy individuals) were bone marrow donors. This CDR3 has 15 amino acids. Deletions cut 10 bases from V and 1 base from J, with 16 bases between. The germline V gene has CDR1 MNHNS and CDR2 SASEGT. PCR amplification relied on 60 Vbeta primers (plus 13 Jbeta primers). TCRdb's copy holds only in-frame clones and misses some; the assay was immunoSEQ multiplex PCR. The data show approximately 190,000 clones, about 70% seen once. Concerning this clone: Its antigen is still unknown.

The V call is TRBV6-1, the J call TRBJ1-4, with D unresolved. The sample comprised PBMCs. The sequence was collected from a man in his forties in good health and CMV-seropositive. The CDR3 protein is CATRRGRETNEKLFF. CDR3 coding DNA: TGTGCCACTAGACGAGGGAGGGAAACTAATGAAAAACTGTTTTTT.